The rows below give T cell receptor beta chains drawn from one sample of a study of OX40 agonist ivuxolimab in advanced cancers. Measured with immunoSEQ multiplex PCR; TCRdb has only the in-frame clones, and not every one. The table records about 91,000 clones, around four fifths of them present only once. The source was CD4+ or CD8+ T cells sorted from blood, collected in a trial of the OX40 agonist ivuxolimab. These receptors all come from an adult with an advanced solid tumor such as melanoma, head and neck, liver or kidney cancer. CDR3s include the opening cysteine and the closing phenylalanine or tryptophan. The order of the fields is V gene, D gene, clone size, J gene, CDR3 protein, CDR3 DNA. D genes are given only for firm matches. Not all rows give a size; the values are once, few, many and, for expanded clones, a class.

v_gene: TRBV9
d_gene: TRBD1
abundance: NA
j_gene: TRBJ1-4
CDR3aa: CASSVGEQGGEKLFF
CDR3nt: TGTGCCAGCAGCGTAGGGGAACAGGGGGGTGAAAAACTGTTTTTT

v_gene: TRBV5-4
d_gene: NA
abundance: NA
j_gene: TRBJ2-1
CDR3aa: CASSLALVGEQFF
CDR3nt: TGTGCCAGCAGCTTGGCGCTAGTGGGTGAGCAGTTCTTC

v_gene: TRBV7-2
d_gene: TRBD1
abundance: once
j_gene: TRBJ1-2
CDR3aa: CASSPGTGYYGYTF
CDR3nt: TGTGCCAGCAGCCCAGGGACAGGGTATTATGGCTACACCTTC

v_gene: TRBV25-1
d_gene: NA
abundance: few
j_gene: TRBJ2-3
CDR3aa: CASSDRYDTDTQYF
CDR3nt: TGTGCCAGCAGTGATAGGTACGACACAGATACGCAGTATTTT

v_gene: TRBV7-2
d_gene: NA
abundance: NA
j_gene: TRBJ2-7
CDR3aa: CASSPGGYEQYF
CDR3nt: TGTGCCAGCAGCCCCGGTGGCTACGAGCAGTACTTC

v_gene: TRBV19
d_gene: NA
abundance: NA
j_gene: TRBJ2-7
CDR3aa: CASSIGGWGSYEQYF
CDR3nt: TGTGCCAGTAGTATCGGGGGATGGGGCTCCTACGAGCAGTACTTC

v_gene: TRBV9
d_gene: TRBD1
abundance: NA
j_gene: TRBJ2-2
CDR3aa: CASSVANRGSNTGELFF
CDR3nt: TGTGCCAGCAGCGTAGCCAACAGGGGGTCGAACACCGGGGAGCTGTTTTTT

v_gene: TRBV29-1
d_gene: TRBD1
abundance: NA
j_gene: TRBJ2-7
CDR3aa: CSVGRTGSSYEQYF
CDR3nt: TGCAGCGTTGGCCGGACAGGGAGCTCCTACGAGCAGTACTTC

v_gene: TRBV18
d_gene: NA
abundance: once
j_gene: TRBJ2-2
CDR3aa: CASSPNDGANTGELFF
CDR3nt: TGTGCCAGCTCACCAAACGACGGCGCGAACACCGGGGAGCTGTTTTTT

v_gene: TRBV28
d_gene: NA
abundance: few
j_gene: TRBJ1-1
CDR3aa: CASSSGRGNTEAFF
CDR3nt: TGTGCCAGCAGTTCGGGCAGGGGGAACACTGAAGCTTTCTTT

v_gene: TRBV6-4
d_gene: NA
abundance: NA
j_gene: TRBJ1-1
CDR3aa: CASSGPQGEAFF
CDR3nt: TGTGCCAGCAGTGGCCCCCAGGGGGAAGCTTTCTTT

v_gene: TRBV7-2
d_gene: NA
abundance: NA
j_gene: TRBJ2-5
CDR3aa: CASSVGGTGAQETQYF
CDR3nt: TGTGCCAGCAGCGTAGGAGGCACGGGCGCCCAAGAGACCCAGTACTTC

v_gene: TRBV6-9
d_gene: TRBD1
abundance: NA
j_gene: TRBJ1-5
CDR3aa: CASSYCPGGQVHTFSNQPQHF
CDR3nt: TGTGCCAGCAGTTATTGCCCCGGGGGACAGGTACACACCTTTAGCAATCAGCCCCAGCATTTT

v_gene: TRBV7-2
d_gene: TRBD1
abundance: NA
j_gene: TRBJ1-2
CDR3aa: CASSVHRTGGNYGYTF
CDR3nt: TGTGCCAGCAGCGTGCACCGGACAGGGGGTAACTATGGCTACACCTTC

v_gene: TRBV7-3
d_gene: NA
abundance: NA
j_gene: TRBJ2-1
CDR3aa: CASTPEVGWDEQFF
CDR3nt: TGTGCCAGCACCCCCGAGGTGGGTTGGGATGAGCAGTTCTTC

v_gene: TRBV28
d_gene: NA
abundance: NA
j_gene: TRBJ2-1
CDR3aa: CASSLFGEQFF
CDR3nt: TGTGCCAGCAGTTTGTTCGGGGAGCAGTTCTTC

v_gene: TRBV7-3
d_gene: TRBD2
abundance: NA
j_gene: TRBJ2-2
CDR3aa: CASSLGLVPGELFF
CDR3nt: TGTGCCAGCAGCTTAGGACTAGTTCCCGGGGAGCTGTTTTTT

v_gene: TRBV27
d_gene: NA
abundance: NA
j_gene: TRBJ1-6
CDR3aa: CASSIYNSPLHF
CDR3nt: TGTGCCAGCAGCATCTATAATTCACCCCTCCACTTT

v_gene: TRBV19
d_gene: TRBD1
abundance: NA
j_gene: TRBJ2-1
CDR3aa: CASSVPIPNGDRGYNEQFF
CDR3nt: TGTGCCAGTAGTGTTCCTATACCCAATGGGGACAGGGGCTACAATGAGCAGTTCTTC

v_gene: TRBV5-8
d_gene: TRBD2
abundance: NA
j_gene: TRBJ2-2
CDR3aa: CASSPHRTSGATGELFF
CDR3nt: TGTGCCAGCAGCCCCCACCGGACTAGCGGGGCAACCGGGGAGCTGTTTTTT

v_gene: TRBV27
d_gene: TRBD1
abundance: NA
j_gene: TRBJ2-2
CDR3aa: CASSLKDYTLTGTGAPGELFF
CDR3nt: TGTGCCAGCAGTTTAAAGGATTACACTTTAACCGGGACAGGGGCCCCCGGGGAGCTGTTTTTT

v_gene: TRBV9
d_gene: NA
abundance: NA
j_gene: TRBJ2-1
CDR3aa: CASSVAPRGNEQFF
CDR3nt: TGTGCCAGCAGCGTAGCTCCTCGCGGCAATGAGCAGTTCTTC

v_gene: TRBV28
d_gene: NA
abundance: NA
j_gene: TRBJ2-5
CDR3aa: CASSLQPYQETQYF
CDR3nt: TGTGCCAGCAGTTTACAGCCTTACCAAGAGACCCAGTACTTC